Described below is a single T cell receptor beta chain sequence and its context. The CDR3 is 13 residues long. Trimming shortened V by 5 bases and J by 3 bases, and 9 bases separated the two germline ends. From germline, CDR1 is SEHNR and CDR2 FQNEAQ (reference sequence). This entry is derived from a study of CD8 T cells in Susac syndrome. A quantity of about 0.5 to 1 ug RNA underwent reverse transcription using random hexamers. From the immunoSEQ multiplex PCR reads, TCRdb called clonotypes with MiXCR, one entry per CDR3 protein. Of 180,000 or so distinct CDR3 sequences in the sample, 90% to 95% are singletons; the top ten hold around 0.14%. Sequencing targeted TCR beta in blood CD8+ and CD4+ T cells. Isolation of CD8+ and CD4+ T cells was performed negatively, whereas enrichment of TEMRA cells was done by FACS.

The clonotype originates from a human donor in good health. The V gene is TRBV7-9, the J gene TRBJ2-3, with no clear D. The sequencing input was CD4+ T cells from PBMCs. The CDR3 sequence is CASSHLLTDTQYF. CDR3 coding DNA: TGTGCCAGCAGCCACCTACTGACAGATACGCAGTATTTT.